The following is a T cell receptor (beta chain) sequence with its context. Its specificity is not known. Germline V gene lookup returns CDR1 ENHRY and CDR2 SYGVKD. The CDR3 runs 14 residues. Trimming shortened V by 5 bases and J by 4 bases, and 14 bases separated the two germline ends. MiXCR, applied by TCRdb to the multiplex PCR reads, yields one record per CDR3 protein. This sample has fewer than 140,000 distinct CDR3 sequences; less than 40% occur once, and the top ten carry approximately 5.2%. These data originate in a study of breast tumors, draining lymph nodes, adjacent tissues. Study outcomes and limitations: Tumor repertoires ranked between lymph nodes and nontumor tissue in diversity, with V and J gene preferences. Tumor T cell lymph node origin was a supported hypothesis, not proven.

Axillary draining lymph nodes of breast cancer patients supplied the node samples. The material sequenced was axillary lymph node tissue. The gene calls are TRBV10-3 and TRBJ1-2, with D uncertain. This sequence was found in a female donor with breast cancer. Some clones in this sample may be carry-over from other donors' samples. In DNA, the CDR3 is TGTGCCATCAGTTGGAGGGTCCGGAGCTATGGCTACACCTTC. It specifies CAISWRVRSYGYTF.